The table lists the clone carrying this T cell receptor (beta chain) with many counts. This sample was taken from a study of early T cells in non-severe SARS-CoV-2 infection. Whole-study context: Alpha and beta chains were unpaired, from unsorted whole-blood bulk RNA.

Researchers tagged individual cDNA molecules with unique molecular identifiers. TCRdb reprocessed the 5' RACE reads via MiXCR and lists one record per CDR3 protein. The sample has some 77,000 distinct CDR3 sequences, 5% seen once. The clonotype was recovered from an adult who was a healthcare worker with PCR-confirmed SARS-CoV-2 infection or an uninfected control (not recorded which). This sample comprised whole blood, obtained at baseline.

This chain's CDR3 is CASSYLDGNYGYTF. The CDR3 nucleotides read TGTGCCAGCAGTTACCTAGACGGGAACTATGGCTACACCTTC. The chain is built from TRBV6-5 and TRBJ1-2; no clear D. The CDR3 contains 14 residues. CDR1 MNHEY and CDR2 SVGAGI come from the germline V gene. Trimming left V 2 bases short and J 2 bases short, with 9 bases between.